These 32 T cell receptor beta chains were all obtained from the same sample, sequenced in a study of control samples from healthy donors and cancer patients. Measured with immunoSEQ multiplex PCR; TCRdb has only the in-frame clones, and not every one. The sample records fewer than 100,000 clones, around 82% being singletons. Sequencing was performed on blood. The receptors come from a man in his 60s in good health.

The V and J genes are TRBV5-1 and TRBJ2-7; TRBD2 agrees at 13 bases. V shed 2 bases and J 2 bases; nucleotides not matched to a gene: 10. Germline-derived CDR1 and CDR2 are SGHRS and YFSETQ. The CDR3 contains 18 residues. Written as DNA, the CDR3 is TGCGCCAGCAGCTTCGGACAGCCGGGACTAGCGGGGACCTACGAGCAGTACTTC. Translated, it gives CASSFGQPGLAGTYEQYF.

CDR3 sequence (DNA): TGTGCCAGCCGAAGGACTAGCGGGTCCAGCACAGATACGCAGTATTTT. This gives the protein CASRRTSGSSTDTQYF. This chain connects TRBV25-1 to TRBJ2-3, with TRBD2 identical over 11 bases. The V segment lost 8 bases and the J segment 0 bases; nucleotides outside the gene matches: 7. Germline V gene sequence: CDR1 MGHDK, CDR2 SYGVNS. CDR3 length equals 16 residues.

The V gene is TRBV29-1, the J gene TRBJ2-7; 7 nucleotides align to TRBD1. From germline, CDR1 is SQVTM and CDR2 ANQGSEA. The V gene end was trimmed by 5 bases and the J gene end by 0 bases; junction bases not matched to a gene: 7. CDR3 length: 14 residues. CDR3 DNA sequence: TGCAGCGTTTTGGACAGGAGCTACTCCTACGAGCAGTACTTC. It is translated as CSVLDRSYSYEQYF.

V gene TRBV3-1 (or the pseudogene TRBV3-2) combines with J gene TRBJ2-2; 7 bases match TRBD2. This CDR3 has 16 residues. CDR1 and CDR2 (germline): LGHDT, YNNKEL (reference sequence). V lost 4 bases, J lost 5 bases, and 10 bases stayed unmatched. CDR3 residues: CASSPLAGVTTGELFF. The CDR3 nucleotides read TGTGCCAGCAGCCCCCTCGCGGGGGTAACGACCGGGGAGCTGTTTTTT.

V usage is TRBV7-2 and J usage is TRBJ1-3, with a possible D match to TRBD1 (5 bases). Germline CDR1 reads SGHTA; CDR2 reads FQGNSA. The V gene lost 1 base and the J gene lost 4 bases, with 14 bases spanning the gap. CDR3 size: 16 residues. CDR3 region: CASSLVSQGGGNTIYF. The CDR3, as DNA: TGTGCCAGCAGCTTAGTGAGCCAGGGAGGAGGAAACACCATATATTTT.

The J gene is TRBJ2-2, the V gene TRBV24-1; TRBD1 aligns across 8 bases. V lost 4 bases to trimming and J lost 4 bases; unmatched junction nucleotides: 7. From germline, CDR1 is KGHDR and CDR2 SFDVKD. The CDR3 is 16 residues long. The CDR3 reads CATSDPDRGGTGELFF. The CDR3 coding sequence is TGTGCCACCAGTGACCCCGACAGGGGTGGCACCGGGGAGCTGTTTTTT.

The CDR3 reads CASRLQGSYEQYF. CDR3 bases: TGTGCCAGTAGGCTACAAGGTTCCTACGAGCAGTACTTC. The V call is TRBV19, the J call TRBJ2-7, with D hard to call. CDR1 is LNHDA, CDR2 SQIVND, per germline (reference sequence). The CDR3 is 13 residues long. The germline V and J ends were trimmed by 6 bases and 1 base, with 10 bases remaining between them.

J is TRBJ2-3 and V is TRBV18; possible D gene TRBD2, 6 bases. Germline-derived CDR1 and CDR2 are KGHSH and LQKENI. The CDR3 loop spans 12 amino acids. The ends were cut back, 3 bases at V and 6 bases at J, with 7 bases in the middle. In nucleotides, the CDR3 is TGTGCCAGCTCACCGGGACTCGATACGCAGTATTTT. Translating it yields CASSPGLDTQYF.

The chain links TRBV7-9 to TRBJ2-5; perhaps TRBD1 as D (6 bases). Germline V lookup: CDR1 SEHNR, CDR2 FQNEAQ (reference sequence). CDR3 size: 16 residues. Trimming took off 7 bases at V and 5 bases at J, with 23 bases between the two ends. The CDR3 nucleotides are TGTGCCAGCATCCGCGTCCCAACCCTCCAGGGGGAGACCCAGTACTTC. Protein sequence: CASIRVPTLQGETQYF. Filled out from reference TRBV7-9 and TRBJ2-5, the complete variable domain reads DTGVSQNPRHKITKRGQNVTFRCDPISEHNRLYWYRQTLGQGPEFLTYFQNEAQLEKSRLLSDRFSAERPKGSFSTLEIQRTEQGDSAMYLCASIRVPTLQGETQYFGPGTRLLVL.

The rearrangement links TRBV5-4 to TRBJ1-4; 8 bases fit TRBD1. The CDR3 runs to 15 residues. The trim removed 2 bases at V and 8 bases at J, leaving 8 bases unmatched. Germline V gene lookup returns CDR1 SGHNT and CDR2 YYREEE (reference sequence). The chain's CDR3 is CASSLGQGVGEKLFF. The CDR3 DNA reads as TGTGCCAGCAGCTTAGGACAGGGAGTAGGCGAAAAACTGTTTTTT.

The chain links TRBV5-1 to TRBJ1-1; D is perhaps TRBD1 (5 bases). Germline lookup yields CDR1 SGHRS and CDR2 YFSETQ. Trimming cost V 4 bases and J 1 base, with 8 bases left between them. This CDR3 has 13 amino acids. Here the CDR3 DNA reads TGCGCCAGCAGCCACGACAGGAACACTGAAGCTTTCTTT. Protein product: CASSHDRNTEAFF.

V usage is TRBV12-3 or TRBV12-4 and J usage is TRBJ2-5; D gene uncertain. V was cut by 3 bases and J by 1 base, with 3 bases left in between. The CDR3 loop spans 12 amino acids. CDR3 DNA: TGTGCCAGCAGTTTTTTCCAAGAGACCCAGTACTTC. This translates into CASSFFQETQYF.

This clone was observed a handful of times. CDR3 nucleotides: TGTGCCAGCAGCCAAGAAGTCTATAATTCACCCCTCCACTTT. The encoded protein is CASSQEVYNSPLHF. The chain uses TRBV14 and TRBJ1-6; D is undetermined. The V end lost 0 bases, the J end lost 3 bases, and 3 bases lay between the germline ends. The CDR3 runs to 14 residues. The germline V gene encodes CDR1 SGHDN and CDR2 FVKESK.

The chain employs TRBV19 and TRBJ2-3; TRBD2 agrees at 11 bases. In germline, CDR1 is LNHDA, CDR2 SQIVND (reference sequence). Trimming cost V 4 bases and J 3 bases; bases outside gene matches: 15. The length of the CDR3 is 19 residues. CDR3 nucleotide sequence: TGTGCCAGTAGTAGACTAGCGGGATTCGCCGATCCCGGAACAGATACGCAGTATTTT. Residues: CASSRLAGFADPGTDTQYF.

The V call is TRBV10-3, the J call TRBJ2-7; 9 bases agree with TRBD1. Germline V gene lookup returns CDR1 ENHRY and CDR2 SYGVKD. V gave up 6 bases and J gave up 6 bases; unmatched junction bases: 12. There are 15 residues in the CDR3. As DNA, the CDR3 is TGTGCCATCAGCCGAACTCCGGGACAGGGTGGCGAGCAGTACTTC. Its protein is CAISRTPGQGGEQYF.

V usage is TRBV7-9 and J usage is TRBJ2-2; perhaps TRBD2 as D (6 bases). Germline-derived CDR1 and CDR2 are SEHNR and FQNEAQ (reference sequence). V shed 4 bases and J shed 6 bases, with 9 bases lying between them. The CDR3 is made up of 13 amino acids. CDR3 sequence (DNA): TGTGCCAGCAGCTCTCGGGAGCCCGGGGAGCTGTTTTTT. Its protein product is CASSSREPGELFF.

This chain links TRBV19 with TRBJ1-1; D ambiguous. V lost 3 bases to trimming and J lost 8 bases, with 7 bases between them. Germline loops: CDR1 LNHDA, CDR2 SQIVND (reference sequence). CDR3 length equals 11 residues. This CDR3 reads CASSIREEAFF. As DNA, the CDR3 is TGTGCCAGTAGTATTCGGGAAGAAGCTTTCTTT.

This clone was observed a handful of times. The chain is built from TRBV6-6 and TRBJ2-7; D gene ambiguous. V lost 5 bases and J lost 3, with 8 bases in between. CDR3 size: 12 residues. Per the germline V gene, CDR1 is MNHNY and CDR2 is SVGAGI (reference sequence). In nucleotides, the CDR3 is TGTGCCAGCAGTCCGGAGTACTACGAGCAGTACTTC. Translated, it gives CASSPEYYEQYF.

The V and J genes are TRBV3-1 (or the pseudogene TRBV3-2) and TRBJ1-4, with a weak D call TRBD1 (6 bases). Deletions cut 4 bases from V and 3 bases from J, with 9 bases between. Germline CDR1 and CDR2: LGHDT and YNNKEL (reference sequence). The CDR3 covers 14 residues. The chain's CDR3 is CASSLQGPNEKLFF. For the CDR3, the DNA is TGTGCCAGCAGCCTACAGGGCCCTAATGAAAAACTGTTTTTT.

The rearrangement joins TRBV11-3 to TRBJ2-1, with 7 bases that match TRBD2. With 0 bases clipped from V and 7 bases from J, the junction kept 12 bases outside the gene matches. The V gene's germline CDR1 is SGHNT and CDR2 YENEEA. The CDR3 extends over 17 amino acids. The CDR3, as DNA: TGTGCCAGCAGCTTAGACGGGGGAGGGTATTGGGAGAATGAGCAGTTCTTC. It translates to CASSLDGGGYWENEQFF.

In this sample, this clone turned up a few times. This chain uses TRBV30 with TRBJ1-1, with 7 bases that match TRBD1. V lost 3 bases to trimming and J lost 4 bases; unmatched junction nucleotides: 8. The germline V gene has CDR1 GTSNPN and CDR2 SVGIG (reference sequence). CDR3 length equals 14 residues. The CDR3 region is CAWRKGAFRTEAFF. In DNA, the CDR3 is TGTGCCTGGAGAAAGGGGGCGTTTCGCACTGAAGCTTTCTTT.

This clone is a singleton in its sample. V usage is TRBV28 and J usage is TRBJ1-2; D is undetermined. Germline V gives CDR1 MDHEN, CDR2 SYDVKM. CDR3 length: 14 amino acids. V was trimmed by 4 bases and J by 5 bases, leaving 14 bases between them. CDR3 sequence reads: CASSSPGPTYGYTF. The CDR3 DNA reads TGTGCCAGCAGTTCCCCAGGACCTACGTATGGCTACACCTTC.

The genes are TRBV9 and TRBJ1-6; TRBD1 is a possible D gene (5 bases). V was pared by 0 bases and J by 9 bases, with 10 bases between. This CDR3 is built from 14 residues. The V gene's germline CDR1 is SGDLS and CDR2 YYNGEE. The CDR3 DNA follows: TGTGCCAGCAGCGTAGTGGGGGGTAGTTCACCCCTCCACTTT. Its translation: CASSVVGGSSPLHF.

This clone has a single count. The chain links TRBV7-9 to TRBJ2-7, with D possibly TRBD1 on 5 matching bases. Germline CDR1 reads SEHNR; CDR2 reads FQNEAQ (reference sequence). Trimming took off 6 bases at V and 1 base at J, with 16 bases between the two ends. CDR3 length: 15 amino acids. The CDR3 nucleotides are TGTGCCAGCAGACCTTGGACAACACAATCCTACGAGCAGTACTTC. This encodes CASRPWTTQSYEQYF.

The chain links TRBV2 to TRBJ1-5; 8 bases map to TRBD1. Unmatched junction bases numbered 15, after V lost 7 bases and J lost 4 bases. Germline-derived CDR1 and CDR2 are SNHLY and FYNNEI. The CDR3 consists of 17 residues. CDR3 DNA: TGTGCCAGCACCGGATGGAGGGGACAGGCGGGAAATCAGCCCCAGCATTTT. Translating gives CASTGWRGQAGNQPQHF.

The count of this clone is one. This sequence joins TRBV30 and TRBJ2-2; 8 positions match TRBD1. Looked up from germline, CDR1 is GTSNPN and CDR2 is SVGIG (reference sequence). J gave up 1 base and V 3 bases, and 7 bases lay outside the gene matches. The CDR3 runs 16 residues. The CDR3 bases are TGTGCCTGGAGGATCCCCGGGACAGGGAACACCGGGGAGCTGTTTTTT. Its protein product is CAWRIPGTGNTGELFF.

The chain employs TRBV6-5 and TRBJ2-7; D unclear. V was trimmed by 7 bases and J by 7 bases, leaving 14 bases between them. The germline CDR1 and CDR2 sequences are MNHEY and SVGAGI. The CDR3 length is 12 residues. CDR3 sequence reads: CASTHGQNEQYF. CDR3 sequence (DNA): TGTGCCAGCACCCATGGGCAGAATGAGCAGTACTTC.

The chain has TRBV7-9 and TRBJ1-3, with D possibly TRBD1 on 5 matching bases. CDR1 SEHNR and CDR2 FQNEAQ come from the germline V gene (reference sequence). The CDR3 consists of 15 residues. V was trimmed by 5 bases and J by 3 bases, leaving 14 bases between them. The CDR3 protein is CASSLSQGFGNTIYF. CDR3 sequence (DNA): TGTGCCAGCAGCCTATCGCAGGGATTTGGAAACACCATATATTTT.

This rearrangement joins TRBV5-1 to TRBJ1-1, with D uncertain. There are 13 residues in the CDR3. V dropped 3 bases and J dropped 6 bases, with 12 bases sitting between them. CDR1 and CDR2 from the germline V gene are SGHRS and YFSETQ. CDR3 region: CASSSGTGPEAFF. The CDR3 nucleotides are TGCGCCAGCAGCTCCGGAACCGGCCCTGAAGCTTTCTTT.

CDR3 sequence (DNA): TGTGCCAGCAGTTTATATGTAGGCACTGAAGCTTTCTTT. Protein sequence: CASSLYVGTEAFF. This chain joins TRBV12-3 or TRBV12-4 and TRBJ1-1, with D unclear. V lost 2 bases and J 4 bases, leaving 8 bases between the germline ends. The length of the CDR3 is 13 residues.

This clone was seen only a few times. The chain combines TRBV5-1 with TRBJ1-5, with D uncertain. Germline V lookup: CDR1 SGHRS, CDR2 YFSETQ. The CDR3 sequence is 10 residues long. The ends were cut back, 6 bases at V and 5 bases at J, with 3 bases in the middle. For the CDR3, the DNA is TGCGCCAGCAACCATCAGCCCCAGCATTTT. The encoded protein is CASNHQPQHF.

The genes are TRBV30 and TRBJ2-1, with a weak D call TRBD1 (6 bases). Germline CDR1 is GTSNPN and CDR2 is SVGIG (reference sequence). CDR3 length: 13 residues. Trimming pared 0 bases from V and 6 bases from J, leaving 9 bases between. In DNA form, the CDR3 reads TGTGCCTGGAGTGTGGGGGCCGGCAATGAGCAGTTCTTC. Translated: CAWSVGAGNEQFF.